Listed here are 8 T cell receptor beta chains from one sample, sequenced in a study of OX40 agonist ivuxolimab in advanced cancers. The library was built by means of the immunoSEQ multiplex PCR assay. Held by TCRdb, this immuneACCESS table contains in-frame sequences only and omits some clones. Under half of the omission traces to an unresolved V gene where checked; the cause of the rest is unknown. The table for this sample lists around 66,000 clones; 65% to 85% of them were counted only once. The ten largest clones take up approximately 4.8% of the sample. Material: CD4+ or CD8+ T cells sorted from blood, obtained in a trial of the OX40 agonist ivuxolimab. These receptors originate from an adult with an advanced solid tumor such as melanoma, head and neck, liver or kidney cancer.

The chain is built from TRBV9 and TRBJ1-1, with a possible D match to TRBD1 (5 bases). The CDR3 contains 14 residues. The ends were cut back, 0 bases at V and 0 bases at J, with 6 bases in the middle. Germline lookup yields CDR1 SGDLS and CDR2 YYNGEE. CDR3 in amino acids: CASSVGTLNTEAFF. CDR3 DNA sequence: TGTGCCAGCAGCGTAGGGACATTGAACACTGAAGCTTTCTTT.

In its sample, this clone was seen once. The chain links TRBV9 to TRBJ2-2; 7 positions agree with TRBD2. This CDR3 contains 16 residues. Losses at the gene ends were 3 bases for V and 5 bases for J; bases not matched to a gene: 10. Germline V gene lookup returns CDR1 SGDLS and CDR2 YYNGEE. As DNA, the CDR3 is TGTGCCAGCAGCGCGGGAGGCGACTCAAGGACCGGGGAGCTGTTTTTT. It codes for CASSAGGDSRTGELFF.

The chain recombines TRBV13 with TRBJ1-1; weak D call: TRBD1 (5 bases). The V and J ends lost 7 bases and 5 bases respectively, with 14 bases between them. Germline lookup yields CDR1 PRHDT and CDR2 FYEKMQ (reference sequence). CDR3 length equals 13 residues. The CDR3 is CASTRRGFTEAFF. In nucleotides, the CDR3 is TGTGCCAGCACCCGACGGGGGTTTACTGAAGCTTTCTTT.

This clone has just a few counts. The rearrangement links TRBV12-5 to TRBJ1-5; maybe TRBD1 (5 bases). This CDR3 has 15 residues. The V gene's germline CDR1 is LGHNT and CDR2 FRNRAP. V was shortened by 3 bases and J by 6 bases, with 15 bases between the two germline ends. In DNA form, the CDR3 reads TGTGCTAGTGGTTTAACAGGCGGCTATGTTCAGCCCCAGCATTTT. Its translation: CASGLTGGYVQPQHF. Variable domain in full (rest from reference TRBV12-5 and TRBJ1-5): DARVTQTPRHKVTEMGQEVTMRCQPILGHNTVFWYRQTMMQGLELLAYFRNRAPLDDSGMPKDRFSAEMPDATLATLKIQPSEPRDSAVYFCASGLTGGYVQPQHFGDGTRLSIL.

This chain connects TRBV7-2 to TRBJ1-2; perhaps TRBD1 as D (5 bases). The V gene's germline CDR1 is SGHTA and CDR2 FQGNSA. The germline V and J ends were trimmed by 1 base and 1 base, with 10 bases remaining between them. The CDR3 totals 15 residues. CDR3 sequence: CASSLGGGINYGYTF. CDR3 DNA sequence: TGTGCCAGCAGCTTAGGGGGCGGGATTAACTATGGCTACACCTTC.

This chain joins TRBV6-5 and TRBJ1-2; D is undetermined. CDR3 length: 14 amino acids. V was cut by 5 bases and J by 4 bases, with 14 bases left in between. Germline-derived CDR1 and CDR2 are MNHEY and SVGAGI. The CDR3 protein is CASSRNWPGYGYTF. CDR3 sequence (DNA): TGTGCCAGCAGTCGCAACTGGCCAGGCTATGGCTACACCTTC.

J is TRBJ2-5 and V is TRBV2; weak D call: TRBD2 (6 bases). Trimming cost V 2 bases and J 4 bases, with 11 bases left between them. This CDR3 has 14 amino acids. From germline, CDR1 is SNHLY and CDR2 FYNNEI. The CDR3 sequence: CASSEMLARETQYF. The CDR3 region has the DNA TGTGCCAGCAGTGAAATGCTAGCGAGAGAGACCCAGTACTTC.

V and J are TRBV7-3 and TRBJ2-2; unclear D gene. The germline gives CDR1 SGHTA, CDR2 FQGTGA. V was pared by 2 bases and J by 5 bases, with 15 bases between. The CDR3 extends over 16 amino acids. CDR3 sequence (DNA): TGTGCCAGCAGCTTAGACTCCCCCCAGAATACCGGGGAGCTGTTTTTT. Its protein product is CASSLDSPQNTGELFF.